The 13 T cell receptor beta chains below were found in one sample sequenced in a study of T cell repertoires in cytomegalovirus infection. TCRdb fed the reads into MiXCR, producing one record per CDR3 protein. The sample includes 750,000 to 900,000 distinct CDR3 sequences, around 29% of them seen just once. No cognate antigen is known for these TCRs. Sequences were derived from cultured CD8+ T cells from PBMCs, sampled from culture after CMV antigen stimulation. These TCRs come from a human donor in good health (CMV status not recorded). Some clones in this sample may be carry-over from other donors' samples.

The chain carries TRBV6-6 and TRBJ1-1; 7 nucleotides match TRBD1. The length of the CDR3 is 12 residues. Germline V CDR1 and CDR2: MNHNY, SVGAGI (reference sequence). J lost 6 bases, V lost 8 bases, and 6 bases had no gene match. This chain's CDR3 is CASLLQGPEAFF. The CDR3 DNA reads TGTGCCAGCTTACTACAGGGGCCTGAAGCTTTCTTT.

V usage is TRBV14 and J usage is TRBJ2-2; D possibly matches TRBD1 or TRBD2 (5 bases each). Germline assignment: CDR1 SGHDN and CDR2 FVKESK. This CDR3 has 19 residues. V was cut by 4 bases and J by 0 bases, with 21 bases left in between. CDR3 residues: CASSPFWASGTTNTGELFF. The CDR3 nucleotides are TGTGCCAGCAGCCCATTTTGGGCCTCCGGGACGACGAACACCGGGGAGCTGTTTTTT.

Only a few counts were recorded for this clonotype. The V call is TRBV19, the J call TRBJ2-5; D tentatively fits TRBD1 or TRBD2 (6 bases each). This CDR3 region has 15 residues. Germline lookup yields CDR1 LNHDA and CDR2 SQIVND (reference sequence). V gave up 5 bases and J gave up 5 bases, with 18 bases separating them. CDR3: CASSDPRGRRETQYF. In DNA, the CDR3 is TGTGCCAGTAGTGATCCACGGGGGCGCAGGGAGACCCAGTACTTC.

This clonotype has a count of ten or more. J is TRBJ2-1 and V is TRBV7-2; D is perhaps TRBD1 (6 bases). This CDR3 has 12 amino acids. Trimming took off 2 bases at V and 10 bases at J, with 9 bases between the two ends. Per the germline V gene, CDR1 is SGHTA and CDR2 is FQGNSA. The CDR3 nucleotides are TGTGCCAGCAGCTTACAGGGGCGCGAGCAGTTCTTC. Translated: CASSLQGREQFF.

At least ten counts were recorded for this clonotype. V and J are TRBV19 and TRBJ1-2, with D possibly TRBD1 on 6 matching bases. The V end lost 10 bases, the J end lost 4 bases, and 16 bases lay between the germline ends. Germline CDR1 is LNHDA and CDR2 is SQIVND (reference sequence). The CDR3 consists of 13 residues. The DNA of the CDR3 is TGTGCCACCCTCCCCGGACAGTTCTATGGCTACACCTTC. It yields the protein CATLPGQFYGYTF.

There are a few counts of this clonotype. V usage is TRBV6-5 and J usage is TRBJ1-3, with D unclear. The CDR3 is 14 amino acids. V was shortened by 2 bases and J by 1 base, with 6 bases between the two germline ends. Germline lookup yields CDR1 MNHEY and CDR2 SVGAGI. The CDR3 nucleotides are TGTGCCAGCAGTTACACAAATTCTGGAAACACCATATATTTT. Translating it yields CASSYTNSGNTIYF.

V is TRBV7-6 and J is TRBJ1-3, with unresolved D. CDR1 is SGHVS and CDR2 is FNYEAQ in the germline V gene. This CDR3 has 14 amino acids. The ends were cut back, 10 bases at V and 0 bases at J, with 13 bases in the middle. CDR3 in amino acids: CATRPVDSGNTIYF. The CDR3 coding sequence is TGTGCCACCCGACCAGTCGACTCTGGAAACACCATATATTTT.

This sequence joins TRBV27 and TRBJ2-7; D remains unclear. Germline CDR1 and CDR2: MNHEY and SMNVEV (reference sequence). The CDR3 spans 14 residues. V was pared by 2 bases and J by 3 bases, with 11 bases between. CDR3 DNA sequence: TGTGCCAGCAGTTTAAGTGGCGGAGTCTACGAGCAGTACTTC. Protein sequence: CASSLSGGVYEQYF.

This clonotype was observed a few times. The chain uses TRBV12-3 or TRBV12-4 and TRBJ2-7, with D hard to call. CDR3 length equals 12 residues. Trimming removed 6 bases at V and 7 bases at J, with 13 bases between. The CDR3 coding sequence is TGTGCCAGCAGCCAAGGGTCCGGAGAGCAGTACGTC. It specifies CASSQGSGEQYV.

The chain recombines TRBV6-2 or TRBV6-3 with TRBJ2-1, with 12 positions matching TRBD2. The germline gives CDR1 MNHEY, CDR2 SVGEGT. There are 16 residues in the CDR3. Germline trimming cut 6 bases from V and 0 bases from J; bases unmatched to any gene: 3. Here the CDR3 DNA reads TGTGCCAGCAGCTGGACTAGCGGGGACTCCTACAATGAGCAGTTCTTC. It codes for CASSWTSGDSYNEQFF.

V usage is TRBV4-1 and J usage is TRBJ2-1; TRBD2 is a possible D gene (7 bases). Trimming left V 0 bases short and J 4 bases short, with 16 bases between. The length of the CDR3 is 17 residues. In germline, CDR1 is MGHRA, CDR2 YSYEKL. The CDR3 coding sequence is TGCGCCAGCAGCCAAGAAGGGGGGGGGATACTTTACAATGAGCAGTTCTTC. Amino acid sequence: CASSQEGGGILYNEQFF.

The J gene is TRBJ2-1, the V gene TRBV24-1; 8 bases are shared with TRBD1. Germline V gene sequence: CDR1 KGHDR, CDR2 SFDVKD. Trimming at V came to 9 bases and at J to 4 bases, leaving 10 bases not matched to a gene. The CDR3 length is 15 residues. The DNA for the CDR3 is TGTGCCACCCCTCCGGAGGACAGGGATTACAATGAGCAGTTCTTC. It encodes CATPPEDRDYNEQFF.

V and J are TRBV9 and TRBJ1-1, with 8 bases lining up with TRBD1. The CDR3 has 14 residues. V lost 4 bases and J lost 7; bases outside the gene matches: 9. Germline CDR1 reads SGDLS; CDR2 reads YYNGEE. CDR3 nucleotides: TGTGCCAGCAGCCTACGGACAGGGTCACATGAAGCTTTCTTT. It codes for CASSLRTGSHEAFF.